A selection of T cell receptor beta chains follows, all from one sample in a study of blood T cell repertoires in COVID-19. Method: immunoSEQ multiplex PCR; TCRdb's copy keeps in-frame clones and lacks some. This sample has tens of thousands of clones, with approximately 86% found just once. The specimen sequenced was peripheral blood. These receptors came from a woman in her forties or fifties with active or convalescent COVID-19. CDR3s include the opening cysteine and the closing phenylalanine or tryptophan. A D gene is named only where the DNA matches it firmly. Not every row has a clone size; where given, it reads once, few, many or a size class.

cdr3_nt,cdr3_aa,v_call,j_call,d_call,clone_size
TGCGCCAGCAGCGACAGCGGGGCTTACAATGAGCAGTTCTTC,CASSDSGAYNEQFF,TRBV5-1,TRBJ2-1,TRBD2,.
TGTGCCAGCTCACCACTCAGCGGGGGGTTCGAGGAGACCCAGTACTTC,CASSPLSGGFEETQYF,TRBV18,TRBJ2-5,TRBD2,once
TGTGCCAGCAGCACCCGGACAGGGGGTCCTTTGACACCCCTCCACTTT,CASSTRTGGPLTPLHF,TRBV7-2,TRBJ1-6,TRBD1,.
TGTGCCAGCAGTCGAACCGGGTCCCAAGCTTTCTTT,CASSRTGSQAFF,TRBV7-2,TRBJ1-1,.,.
TGTGCCAGCAGCATATTCGGGGCTAACTATGGCTACACCTTC,CASSIFGANYGYTF,TRBV7-2,TRBJ1-2,.,once
TGTGCCAGCAGTGATAGGGACAGGGGTTACAATGAGCAGTTCTTC,CASSDRDRGYNEQFF,TRBV2,TRBJ2-1,TRBD1,few
TGTGCCTGCTCCGACCAGGGACATAGCACAGATACGCAGTATTTT,CACSDQGHSTDTQYF,TRBV30,TRBJ2-3,.,.
TGTGCCTGGAGTAAGGGACTAGCGGGGGGCACAGATACGCAGTATTTT,CAWSKGLAGGTDTQYF,TRBV30,TRBJ2-3,TRBD2,once
TGTGCCAGCTCACCTTCTCCGGCTGGGGCCAACGTCCTGACTTTC,CASSPSPAGANVLTF,TRBV18,TRBJ2-6,.,.
TGTGCCAGCAGTTACTTTCTCAACACTGAAGCTTTCTTT,CASSYFLNTEAFF,TRBV6-2/TRBV6-3,TRBJ1-1,.,.
TGTGCCAGCAGTGAGGGACAGCTGACTAATGAAAAACTGTTTTTT,CASSEGQLTNEKLFF,TRBV6-1,TRBJ1-4,TRBD1,once
TGTGCCAGCTCCACCGCCGCGGTTAGCTCCTACAATGAGCAGTTCTTC,CASSTAAVSSYNEQFF,TRBV18,TRBJ2-1,.,.
TGTGCCTGGAGGCCCGGACTACATAATTCACCCCTCCACTTT,CAWRPGLHNSPLHF,TRBV30,TRBJ1-6,.,.
TGTGCCAGCAGTGACAGGGGGTTGCACTATGGCTACACCTTC,CASSDRGLHYGYTF,TRBV2,TRBJ1-2,TRBD1,.
TGTGCCACCAGCACAGGGTCCACTGAAGCTTTCTTT,CATSTGSTEAFF,TRBV24-1,TRBJ1-1,.,.